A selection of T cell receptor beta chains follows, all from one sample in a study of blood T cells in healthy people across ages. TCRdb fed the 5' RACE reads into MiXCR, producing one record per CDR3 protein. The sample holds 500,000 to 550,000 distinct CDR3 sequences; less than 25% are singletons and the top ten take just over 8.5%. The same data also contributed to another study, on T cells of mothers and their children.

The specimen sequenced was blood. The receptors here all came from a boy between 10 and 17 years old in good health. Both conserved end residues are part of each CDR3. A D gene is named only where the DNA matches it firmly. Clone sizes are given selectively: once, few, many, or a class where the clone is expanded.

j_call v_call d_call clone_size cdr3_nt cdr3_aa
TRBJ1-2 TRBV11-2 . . TGTGCCAGCAGCCCAATACAGGGTGGAGCCTATGGCTACACCTTC CASSPIQGGAYGYTF
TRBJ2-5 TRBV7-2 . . TGTGCCAGCAGCCCCTACGTCCAAGAGACCCAGTACTTC CASSPYVQETQYF
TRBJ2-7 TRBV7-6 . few TGTGCCAGCAGCTTCGGCCAAATCTACGAGCAGTACTTC CASSFGQIYEQYF
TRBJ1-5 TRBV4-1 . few TGCGCCAGCAGCCAAGGGGTAGGAGGGGGTAAGCAGCCCCAGCATTTT CASSQGVGGGKQPQHF
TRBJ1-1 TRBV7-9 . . TGTGCCAGCAACCCGACGACCGGCCCGAACACTGAAGCTTTCTTT CASNPTTGPNTEAFF
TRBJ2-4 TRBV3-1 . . TGTGCCAGCAGCCAAGGGAGGGGATGGGGAAACATTCAGTACTTC CASSQGRGWGNIQYF
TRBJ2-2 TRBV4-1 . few TGCGCCAGCAGCCGGAGCGGAGACACCGGGGAGCTGTTTTTT CASSRSGDTGELFF
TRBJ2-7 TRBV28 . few TGTGCCAGCGTTGGGCAGTACGAGCAGTACTTC CASVGQYEQYF
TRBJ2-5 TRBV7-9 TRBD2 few TGTGCCAGCAGCCTGAGCCGAGCGGGGCCGGAAGAGACCCAGTACTTC CASSLSRAGPEETQYF
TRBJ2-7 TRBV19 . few TGTGCCAGTAGTATAGCATCCCCGAATTACGAGCAGTACTTC CASSIASPNYEQYF
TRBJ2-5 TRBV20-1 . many TGCAGTGCTAGGGGGCAGGGCCAAGAGACCCAGTACTTC CSARGQGQETQYF
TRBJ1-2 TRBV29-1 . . TGCAGCGTTGATGAGCTGCCGGCGGAGGAGGATGGCTACACCTTC CSVDELPAEEDGYTF
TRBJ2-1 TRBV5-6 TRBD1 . TGTGCCAGCAGACTCATACAGGGGGCTGGCAATGAGCAGTTCTTC CASRLIQGAGNEQFF
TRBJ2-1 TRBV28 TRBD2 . TGTGCCAGCCTTAGCGGGGGGGCCCACAATGAGCAGTTCTTC CASLSGGAHNEQFF
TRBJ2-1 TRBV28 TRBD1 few TGTGCCAGCAGTTTACCGGGACAGGTCTACAATGAGCAGTTCTTC CASSLPGQVYNEQFF
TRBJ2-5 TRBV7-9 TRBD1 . TGTGCCAGCAGCTTAGGGGGACAGGGGGTTCAAGAGACCCAGTACTTC CASSLGGQGVQETQYF
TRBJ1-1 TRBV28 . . TGTGCCAGCAGGAGGGATGAGGGAAATCTTGAAGCTGAAGCTTTCTTT CASRRDEGNLEAEAFF
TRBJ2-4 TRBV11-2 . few TGTGCCAGCAGCCTCTTTGAGATAACCAAAAACATTCAGTACTTC CASSLFEITKNIQYF
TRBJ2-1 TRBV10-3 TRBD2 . TGTGCCATCAGTGAGTCCGCTAGCGGGACGTACAATGAGCGGCAGTTCTTC CAISESASGTYNERQFF
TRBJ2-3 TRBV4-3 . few TGCGCCAGCAGCCAAGGGGCGGGATACACAGATACGCAGTATTTT CASSQGAGYTDTQYF
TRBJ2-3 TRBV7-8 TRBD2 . TGTGCCAGCAGCCAAGCGGGGGGGCCCGGTACGCAGTATTTT CASSQAGGPGTQYF
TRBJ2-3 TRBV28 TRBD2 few TGTGCCAGCAGTTTCCGCTCGGGACTAGCGGGCACAGATACGCAGTATTTT CASSFRSGLAGTDTQYF
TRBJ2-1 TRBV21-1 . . TGTGCCAGCAGCAAAGATTGGGGATTCTCCTACAATGAGCAGTTCTTC CASSKDWGFSYNEQFF
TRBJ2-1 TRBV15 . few TGTGCCACCAGCAGAGCCCTCGCCCGAGAGGCGGGACGGAGTGAGCAGTTCTTC CATSRALAREAGRSEQFF
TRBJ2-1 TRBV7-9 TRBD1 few TGTGCCAGCAGCCAGGGGGAATCCTACAATGAGCAGTTCTTC CASSQGESYNEQFF
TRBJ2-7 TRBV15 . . TGTGCCACCAGCCCCAAGAACCTAGCGTCGACCTACGAGCAGTACTTC CATSPKNLASTYEQYF
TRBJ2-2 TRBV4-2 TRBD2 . TGTGCCAGCAGGTCCCCGGGACTAGTGGCGGAGCTGTTTTTT CASRSPGLVAELFF
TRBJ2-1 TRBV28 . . TGTGCCAGCAGTTTTAGGCGGGGGCTCAATGAGCAGTTCTTC CASSFRRGLNEQFF
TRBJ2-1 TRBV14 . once TGTGCCAGCAGCCAAGGTCTTCAGGGGTACAATGAGCAGTTCTTC CASSQGLQGYNEQFF
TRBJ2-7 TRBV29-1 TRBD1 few TGCAGCGTCCCTCTGACAGGGAGTATAAGCGGCGAGCAGTACTTC CSVPLTGSISGEQYF
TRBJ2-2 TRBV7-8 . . TGTGCCAGCAGCGTCGCGGGCACCGGGGAGCTGTTTTTT CASSVAGTGELFF
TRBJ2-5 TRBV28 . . TGTGCCAGCAGTTTAGGCCCGATCCTTCCGGAGACCCAGTACTTC CASSLGPILPETQYF
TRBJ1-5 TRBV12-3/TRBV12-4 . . TGTGCCAGCAGGGCAGGGAGCCCAAATCAGCCCCAGCATTTT CASRAGSPNQPQHF
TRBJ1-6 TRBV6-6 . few TGTGCCAGCAGTTACGGCAGGGACTCACCCCTCCACTTT CASSYGRDSPLHF
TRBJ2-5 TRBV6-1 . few TGTGCCAGCAGTGAAGGTCTCGGGGGGACCCAGTACTTC CASSEGLGGTQYF
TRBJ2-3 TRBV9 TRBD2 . TGTGCCAGCAGCCAAACTACAACGACTAGCGGGAGGATAGATACGCAGTATTTT CASSQTTTTSGRIDTQYF
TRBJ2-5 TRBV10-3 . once TGTGCCACCGACGATCAAGAGACCCAGTACTTC CATDDQETQYF
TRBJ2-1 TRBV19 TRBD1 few TGTGCCAGTAGTATGGGGACAGCCACCTACAATGAGCAGTTCTTC CASSMGTATYNEQFF
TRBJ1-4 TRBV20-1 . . TGCAGTGCCAACCTCGGGTGGGGGAATGAAAAACTGTTTTTT CSANLGWGNEKLFF
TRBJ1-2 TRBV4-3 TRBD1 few TGCGCCAGCAGCCCGGGACAGGGCCACTATGACTATGGCTACACCTTC CASSPGQGHYDYGYTF
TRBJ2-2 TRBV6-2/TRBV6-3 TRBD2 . TGTGCCAGCAGACGTAGCGGGGGGGCCTTCGGGGAGCTGTTTTTT CASRRSGGAFGELFF
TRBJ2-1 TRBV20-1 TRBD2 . TGCAGTGCTTCCCACCGGACTAGCGGATTCTACAATGAGCAGTTCTTC CSASHRTSGFYNEQFF
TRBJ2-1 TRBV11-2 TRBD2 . TGTGCCAGCAGCTTCCTAGCGGGAATGATCGGCGGTGAGCAGTTCTTC CASSFLAGMIGGEQFF
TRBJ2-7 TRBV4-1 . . TGCGCCAGCAGCCAAGAAGGAGCCGGAATCTACGAGCAGTACTTC CASSQEGAGIYEQYF
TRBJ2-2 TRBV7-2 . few TGTGCCAGCAGCTTAGAGTGGCAGATTAACACCGGGGAGCTGTTTTTT CASSLEWQINTGELFF